A single sample is the source of the 8 T cell receptor beta chains below, sequenced in a study of blood T cell repertoires in COVID-19. Sequencing was performed with immunoSEQ multiplex PCR; in TCRdb, only in-frame clones are kept and a portion is missing. The sample holds around 200,000 clones, 70% to 90% seen once. The sequenced sample was peripheral blood. All receptors come from a human donor with active or convalescent COVID-19. The donor label of this sample is uncertain.

This chain uses TRBV28 with TRBJ2-1; weak D call: TRBD2 (6 bases). From germline, CDR1 is MDHEN and CDR2 SYDVKM. The V gene lost 2 bases and the J gene lost 4 bases, with 24 bases spanning the gap. The CDR3 totals 19 residues. The CDR3 bases are TGTGCCAGCAGTTTAACTAGCCACCACCCGACCCGCGTATACAATGAGCAGTTCTTC. This codes for CASSLTSHHPTRVYNEQFF.

The chain is built from TRBV6-5 and TRBJ1-5; 9 positions agree with TRBD1. J was trimmed by 4 bases and V by 8 bases; bases with no gene match: 6. The CDR3 is 14 amino acids. The germline V gene has CDR1 MNHEY and CDR2 SVGAGI. CDR3 loop: CASGGDRDNQPQHF. CDR3 coding DNA: TGTGCCAGCGGAGGGGACAGGGATAATCAGCCCCAGCATTTT.

V usage is TRBV7-9 and J usage is TRBJ2-3; 12 positions agree with TRBD2. V shed 3 bases, J shed 6 bases, and the junction held 7 bases outside the gene matches. Looked up from germline, CDR1 is SEHNR and CDR2 is FQNEAQ (reference sequence). The CDR3 has 16 amino acids. DNA of the CDR3: TGTGCCAGCAGCTTCGGCAGGACTAGCGGGACTGATACGCAGTATTTT. It translates to CASSFGRTSGTDTQYF.

Here the CDR3 reads CAAQSGVTDTQYF. The CDR3 nucleotides are TGTGCCGCCCAGTCAGGGGTCACAGATACGCAGTATTTT. The chain carries TRBV18 and TRBJ2-3, with D maybe TRBD1 (6 bases). Per germline, CDR1 KGHSH and CDR2 LQKENI. The CDR3 extends over 13 amino acids. V was shortened by 11 bases and J by 2 bases, with 14 bases between the two germline ends.

This clone showed up just a few times. In DNA, the CDR3 is TGTGCCAGCAGTTACACCGGGGGCACCGGGGAGCTGTTTTTT. Translation: CASSYTGGTGELFF. The V gene is TRBV6-2 or TRBV6-3, the J gene TRBJ2-2, with D possibly being TRBD2 (6 bases). The ends were cut back, 2 bases at V and 4 bases at J, with 8 bases in the middle. This CDR3 is 14 amino acids long. Per the germline V gene, CDR1 is MNHEY and CDR2 is SVGEGT.

The chain is built from TRBV11-2 and TRBJ1-6; TRBD1 agrees at 7 bases. Germline V gene lookup returns CDR1 SGHAT and CDR2 FQNNGV. The CDR3 sequence is 15 residues long. J gave up 10 bases and V 4 bases, and 10 bases lay outside the gene matches. The CDR3 nucleotides read TGTGCCAGCAGCTCCATCCAGGGGGTAGGGTCACCCCTCCACTTT. Residues: CASSSIQGVGSPLHF.

This clone has only a few counts. The rearrangement uses TRBV7-9 and TRBJ2-2; weak D call: TRBD1 (5 bases). V shed 7 bases and J shed 5 bases, with 14 bases lying between them. This CDR3 region has 14 residues. Germline V gene data show CDR1 as SEHNR and CDR2 as FQNEAQ (reference sequence). The CDR3 is CASKEKSGTGELFF. In DNA, the CDR3 is TGTGCCAGCAAAGAAAAATCAGGGACCGGGGAGCTGTTTTTT.

The chain is built from TRBV5-1 and TRBJ2-5, with TRBD2 matching 7 bases. After removal of 3 bases from V and 3 bases from J, the junction contained 8 bases not matched to a gene. CDR1 is SGHRS and CDR2 is YFSETQ in the germline V gene. The CDR3 contains 15 residues. CDR3 amino acids: CASSYPSGREETQYF. DNA of the CDR3: TGCGCCAGCAGCTACCCTAGCGGACGCGAAGAGACCCAGTACTTC. Full variable domain (rest looked up from reference TRBV5-1 and TRBJ2-5): KAGVTQTPRYLIKTRGQQVTLSCSPISGHRSVSWYQQTPGQGLQFLFEYFSETQRNKGNFPGRFSGRQFSNSRSEMNVSTLELGDSALYLCASSYPSGREETQYFGPGTRLLVL.